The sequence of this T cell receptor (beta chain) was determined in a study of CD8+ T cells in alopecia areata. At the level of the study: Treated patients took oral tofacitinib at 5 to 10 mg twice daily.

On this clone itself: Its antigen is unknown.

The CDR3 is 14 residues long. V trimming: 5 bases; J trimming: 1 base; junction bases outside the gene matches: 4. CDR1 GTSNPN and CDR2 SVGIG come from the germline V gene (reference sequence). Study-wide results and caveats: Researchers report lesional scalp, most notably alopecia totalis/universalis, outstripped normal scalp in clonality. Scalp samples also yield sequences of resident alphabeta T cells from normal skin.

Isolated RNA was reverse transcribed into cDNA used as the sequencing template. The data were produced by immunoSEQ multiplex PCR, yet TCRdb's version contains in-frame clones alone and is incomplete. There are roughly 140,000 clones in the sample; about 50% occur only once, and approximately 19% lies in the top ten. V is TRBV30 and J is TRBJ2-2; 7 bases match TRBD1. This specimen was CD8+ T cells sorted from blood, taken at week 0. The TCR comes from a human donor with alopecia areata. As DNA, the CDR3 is TGTGCCTGGGCGACAGGGTTGAACACCGGGGAGCTGTTTTTT. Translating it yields CAWATGLNTGELFF. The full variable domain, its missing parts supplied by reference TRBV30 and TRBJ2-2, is SQTIHQWPATLVQPVGSPLSLECTVEGTSNPNLYWYRQAAGRGLQLLFYSVGIGQISSEVPQNLSASRPQDRQFILSSKKLLLSDSGFYLCAWATGLNTGELFFGEGSRLTVL.